The present TCR beta chain was sequenced within a study of blood T cell repertoires in COVID-19. Study-wide background: Material from acute and convalescent COVID-19 was sourced from the United States, Italy and Spain. T cells, B-cell-depleted T cells, or PBMCs supplied cDNA or gDNA.

As handled by the study authors: How many nucleated cells were present was estimated from reference gene primer amplification. Sequencing was performed with immunoSEQ multiplex PCR; in TCRdb, only in-frame clones are kept and a portion is missing. The V and J calls and the clone size are those of that table, but D and trimming were determined from the DNA. This sample has about 250,000 clones, with more than 65% found just once. This CDR3 region has 13 residues. V trimming: 3 bases; J trimming: 5 bases; junction bases outside the gene matches: 3. The chain links TRBV12-3 or TRBV12-4 to TRBJ1-1; 7 bases line up with TRBD1. Sequenced material: peripheral blood. The clonotype was recovered from a man aged 45-60 years with active or convalescent COVID-19. DNA for the CDR3: TGTGCCAGCAGTTTGGGACAGTTAACTGAAGCTTTCTTT. This gives the protein CASSLGQLTEAFF.